The TCR beta chain under discussion was sequenced for a study of technical replicates of blood from four donors. Assay used: immunoSEQ multiplex PCR; TCRdb lists only in-frame clones, some missing. The sample yields more than 75,000 clones, 94% seen once. The CDR3 length is 14 residues. Trimming removed 5 bases at V and 2 bases at J, with 10 bases between. The chain has TRBV5-3 and TRBJ2-2; D perhaps matches TRBD1 (7 bases). TRBV5-3 is annotated as an ORF whose role is uncertain. The specimen was T cells isolated from PBMCs. This clonotype originated in a human donor in good health. This CDR3 is CARRRDRNTGELFF. The CDR3 coding sequence is TGTGCCAGAAGGCGGGACAGAAACACCGGGGAGCTGTTTTTT.